This is a list of T cell receptor beta chains from one sample in a study of post-analysis software for immune sequencing data. In TCRdb, the PCR reads were re-called with MiXCR into one record per CDR3 protein. The sample includes roughly 800,000 distinct CDR3 sequences, 30% of them seen just once. The sample taken for sequencing was blood. These receptors came from a girl aged 5 to 17 with multiple sclerosis. The CDR3 runs from the conserved cysteine through the conserved F or W. A D gene is named only where the DNA matches it firmly. Some rows mark clone size as missing; the rest say once, few, many or name a class of expanded clone.

j_call: TRBJ2-5; d_call: .; clone_size: .; v_call: TRBV18; cdr3_aa: CASSLLDRARDQYF; cdr3_nt: TGTGCCAGCTCACTACTCGACAGAGCCAGAGACCAGTACTTC
j_call: TRBJ2-7; d_call: TRBD1; clone_size: .; v_call: TRBV29-1; cdr3_aa: CGVPGTGGNEQYF; cdr3_nt: TGCGGCGTTCCCGGGACAGGGGGCAACGAGCAGTACTTC
j_call: TRBJ2-5; d_call: .; clone_size: few; v_call: TRBV20-1; cdr3_aa: CSAPFWVWGQETQYF; cdr3_nt: TGCAGTGCTCCGTTTTGGGTTTGGGGACAAGAGACCCAGTACTTC
j_call: TRBJ2-3; d_call: .; clone_size: .; v_call: TRBV29-1; cdr3_aa: CSGRPGVSTDTQYF; cdr3_nt: TGCAGCGGGAGGCCAGGGGTTAGCACAGATACGCAGTATTTT
j_call: TRBJ1-6; d_call: .; clone_size: .; v_call: TRBV6-6; cdr3_aa: CASSYQLTGAFSSPLHF; cdr3_nt: TGTGCCAGCAGTTACCAACTAACGGGGGCGTTCTCTTCACCCCTCCACTTT
j_call: TRBJ2-7; d_call: TRBD2; clone_size: many; v_call: TRBV6-1; cdr3_aa: CASEGTSGAANEQYF; cdr3_nt: TGTGCCAGCGAGGGGACTAGCGGGGCCGCCAACGAGCAGTACTTC
j_call: TRBJ2-5; d_call: TRBD2; clone_size: .; v_call: TRBV27; cdr3_aa: CAISSDSGWGETQYF; cdr3_nt: TGTGCCATCTCGTCTGATAGCGGGTGGGGCGAGACCCAGTACTTC
j_call: TRBJ2-1; d_call: .; clone_size: few; v_call: TRBV5-1; cdr3_aa: CASSLGFQGLQFF; cdr3_nt: TGCGCCAGCAGCCTTGGTTTCCAAGGTTTGCAGTTCTTC
j_call: TRBJ2-1; d_call: .; clone_size: .; v_call: TRBV6-1; cdr3_aa: CASSARSFYEQFF; cdr3_nt: TGTGCCAGCAGCGCCCGGTCCTTCTATGAGCAGTTCTTC
j_call: TRBJ1-5; d_call: .; clone_size: .; v_call: TRBV6-2/TRBV6-3; cdr3_aa: CASRLPGGRGQPQHF; cdr3_nt: TGTGCCAGCAGACTCCCCGGAGGTCGAGGTCAGCCCCAGCATTTT
j_call: TRBJ2-5; d_call: TRBD1; clone_size: few; v_call: TRBV11-2; cdr3_aa: CASRMPGQGAQETQYF; cdr3_nt: TGTGCCAGCAGAATGCCGGGACAGGGGGCCCAAGAGACCCAGTACTTC
j_call: TRBJ1-4; d_call: .; clone_size: few; v_call: TRBV29-1; cdr3_aa: CSAPGSGDSLFF; cdr3_nt: TGCAGCGCCCCCGGGTCGGGGGATAGCCTGTTTTTT
j_call: TRBJ1-2; d_call: .; clone_size: .; v_call: TRBV20-1; cdr3_aa: CSAPTDLANYGYTF; cdr3_nt: TGCAGTGCGCCTACGGACTTAGCTAACTATGGCTACACCTTC
j_call: TRBJ2-5; d_call: .; clone_size: .; v_call: TRBV20-1; cdr3_aa: CSARDRGLQGGRQETQYF; cdr3_nt: TGCAGTGCTAGAGATCGGGGGTTACAAGGGGGCCGGCAAGAGACCCAGTACTTC
j_call: TRBJ2-5; d_call: TRBD2; clone_size: many; v_call: TRBV7-2; cdr3_aa: CASSIRGGSYEKETQYF; cdr3_nt: TGTGCCAGCAGTATACGGGGGGGGTCTTATGAGAAAGAGACCCAGTACTTC
j_call: TRBJ2-3; d_call: .; clone_size: many; v_call: TRBV24-1; cdr3_aa: CATSGLDDTQYF; cdr3_nt: TGTGCCACCAGTGGCCTAGACGATACGCAGTATTTT
j_call: TRBJ2-1; d_call: TRBD2; clone_size: .; v_call: TRBV4-2; cdr3_aa: CASSQDAAGAYNEQFF; cdr3_nt: TGTGCCAGCAGCCAAGATGCAGCGGGGGCCTACAATGAGCAGTTCTTC
j_call: TRBJ2-7; d_call: TRBD2; clone_size: many; v_call: TRBV29-1; cdr3_aa: CSVVLADDAYEQYF; cdr3_nt: TGCAGCGTTGTCCTAGCGGATGATGCCTACGAGCAGTACTTC
j_call: TRBJ1-5; d_call: TRBD1; clone_size: few; v_call: TRBV28; cdr3_aa: CASSPDRNSNQPQHF; cdr3_nt: TGTGCCAGCAGCCCGGACAGGAATAGCAATCAGCCCCAGCATTTT
j_call: TRBJ2-1; d_call: .; clone_size: .; v_call: TRBV5-1; cdr3_aa: CAGSLVSYNEQHF; cdr3_nt: TGCGCCGGCAGCTTGGTATCCTACAATGAGCAGCACTTC
j_call: TRBJ2-3; d_call: .; clone_size: many; v_call: TRBV6-4; cdr3_aa: CASTDGDTQYF; cdr3_nt: TGTGCCAGCACCGACGGGGATACGCAGTATTTT
j_call: TRBJ2-6; d_call: .; clone_size: .; v_call: TRBV29-1; cdr3_aa: CSVEQRESRGSGANVLTF; cdr3_nt: TGCAGCGTTGAACAACGTGAAAGCAGGGGATCTGGGGCCAACGTCCTGACTTTC
j_call: TRBJ1-1; d_call: TRBD1; clone_size: few; v_call: TRBV20-1; cdr3_aa: CSASAGTVFSEAFF; cdr3_nt: TGCAGTGCGTCCGCTGGGACAGTGTTTTCTGAAGCTTTCTTT
j_call: TRBJ2-3; d_call: TRBD2; clone_size: .; v_call: TRBV7-9; cdr3_aa: CASTLGSSGSTRTDTQYF; cdr3_nt: TGTGCCAGCACCCTGGGGTCTAGCGGGAGTACTCGCACAGATACGCAGTATTTT
j_call: TRBJ2-7; d_call: TRBD1; clone_size: .; v_call: TRBV7-6; cdr3_aa: CASSWDRGGGEQYF; cdr3_nt: TGTGCCAGCAGCTGGGACAGGGGGGGAGGCGAGCAGTACTTC
j_call: TRBJ2-1; d_call: TRBD2; clone_size: .; v_call: TRBV28; cdr3_aa: CASRSGSLLFSYEQFF; cdr3_nt: TGTGCCAGCCGTAGCGGGAGTCTCTTATTCTCGTATGAGCAGTTCTTC
j_call: TRBJ2-1; d_call: TRBD2; clone_size: .; v_call: TRBV6-6; cdr3_aa: CASMGGEAYNEQFF; cdr3_nt: TGTGCCAGCATGGGAGGGGAGGCCTACAATGAGCAGTTCTTC
j_call: TRBJ1-2; d_call: .; clone_size: few; v_call: TRBV20-1; cdr3_aa: CSARKGEYGYTF; cdr3_nt: TGCAGTGCTAGAAAGGGGGAATATGGCTACACCTTC
j_call: TRBJ2-1; d_call: .; clone_size: few; v_call: TRBV4-2; cdr3_aa: CASSQDLLKGLGVNEQFF; cdr3_nt: TGTGCCAGCAGCCAAGATCTCCTGAAGGGCCTGGGGGTCAATGAGCAGTTCTTC
j_call: TRBJ1-2; d_call: .; clone_size: .; v_call: TRBV9; cdr3_aa: CASSQEVYDYGYTF; cdr3_nt: TGTGCCAGCAGCCAGGAGGTTTATGACTATGGCTACACCTTC